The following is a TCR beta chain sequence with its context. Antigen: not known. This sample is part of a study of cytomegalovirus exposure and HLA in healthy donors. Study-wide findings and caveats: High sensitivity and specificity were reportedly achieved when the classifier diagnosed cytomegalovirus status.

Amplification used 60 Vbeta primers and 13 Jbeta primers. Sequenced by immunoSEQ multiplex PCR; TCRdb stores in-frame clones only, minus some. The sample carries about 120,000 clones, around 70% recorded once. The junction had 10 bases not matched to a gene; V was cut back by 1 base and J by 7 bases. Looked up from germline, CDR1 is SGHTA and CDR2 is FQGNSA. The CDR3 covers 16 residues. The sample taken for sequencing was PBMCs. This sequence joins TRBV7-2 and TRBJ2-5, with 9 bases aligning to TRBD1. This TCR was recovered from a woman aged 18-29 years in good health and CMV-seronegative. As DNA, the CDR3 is TGTGCCAGCAGCTTAGACATCCCGGGACAGGGTGGGACCCAGTACTTC. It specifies CASSLDIPGQGGTQYF.